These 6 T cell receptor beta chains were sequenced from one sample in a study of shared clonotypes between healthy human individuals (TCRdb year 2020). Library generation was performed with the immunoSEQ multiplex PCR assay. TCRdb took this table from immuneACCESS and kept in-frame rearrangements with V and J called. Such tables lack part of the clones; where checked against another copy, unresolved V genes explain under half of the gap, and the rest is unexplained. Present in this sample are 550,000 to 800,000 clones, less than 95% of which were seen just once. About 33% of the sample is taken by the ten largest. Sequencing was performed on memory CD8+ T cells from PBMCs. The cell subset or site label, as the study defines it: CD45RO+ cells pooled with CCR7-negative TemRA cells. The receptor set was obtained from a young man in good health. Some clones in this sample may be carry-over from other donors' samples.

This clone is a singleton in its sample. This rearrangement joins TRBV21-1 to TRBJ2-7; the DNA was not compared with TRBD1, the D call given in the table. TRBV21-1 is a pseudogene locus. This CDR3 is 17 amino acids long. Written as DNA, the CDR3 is TGTGCCAGCACCTCCCCCGGGCCACAGGGGGAGCGGAGCGAGCAGTACTTC. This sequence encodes CASTSPGPQGERSEQYF.

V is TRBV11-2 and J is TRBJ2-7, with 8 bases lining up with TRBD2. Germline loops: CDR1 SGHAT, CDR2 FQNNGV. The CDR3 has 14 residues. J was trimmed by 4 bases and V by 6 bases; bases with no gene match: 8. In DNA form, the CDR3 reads TGTGCCAGCAGTCCCGGGAGGGGCGGGTACGAGCAGTACTTC. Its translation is CASSPGRGGYEQYF.

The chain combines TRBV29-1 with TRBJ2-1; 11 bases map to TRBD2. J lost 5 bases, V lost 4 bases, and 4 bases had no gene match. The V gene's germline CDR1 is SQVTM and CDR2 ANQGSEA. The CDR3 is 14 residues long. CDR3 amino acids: CSVATSGTHNEQFF. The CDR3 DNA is TGCAGCGTTGCGACTAGCGGGACCCACAATGAGCAGTTCTTC.

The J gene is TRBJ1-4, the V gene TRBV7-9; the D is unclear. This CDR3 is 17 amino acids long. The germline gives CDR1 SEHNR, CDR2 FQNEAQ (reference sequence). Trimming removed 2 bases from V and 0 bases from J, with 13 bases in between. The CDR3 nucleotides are TGTGCCAGCAGCTTAAACCCCCAGGTTACAACTAATGAAAAACTGTTTTTT. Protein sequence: CASSLNPQVTTNEKLFF.

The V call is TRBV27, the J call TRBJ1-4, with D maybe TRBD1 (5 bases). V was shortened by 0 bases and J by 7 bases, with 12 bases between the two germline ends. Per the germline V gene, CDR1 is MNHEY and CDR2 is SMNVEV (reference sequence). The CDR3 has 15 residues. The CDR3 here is CASSLSIWGSEKLFF. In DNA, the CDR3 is TGTGCCAGCAGTTTATCGATTTGGGGCAGTGAAAAACTGTTTTTT.

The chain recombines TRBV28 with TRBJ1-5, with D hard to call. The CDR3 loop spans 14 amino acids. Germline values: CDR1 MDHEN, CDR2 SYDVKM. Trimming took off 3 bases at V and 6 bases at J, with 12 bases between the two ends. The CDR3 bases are TGTGCCAGCAGTTTTCTAGGGAACAGTCAGCCCCAGCATTTT. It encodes CASSFLGNSQPQHF.